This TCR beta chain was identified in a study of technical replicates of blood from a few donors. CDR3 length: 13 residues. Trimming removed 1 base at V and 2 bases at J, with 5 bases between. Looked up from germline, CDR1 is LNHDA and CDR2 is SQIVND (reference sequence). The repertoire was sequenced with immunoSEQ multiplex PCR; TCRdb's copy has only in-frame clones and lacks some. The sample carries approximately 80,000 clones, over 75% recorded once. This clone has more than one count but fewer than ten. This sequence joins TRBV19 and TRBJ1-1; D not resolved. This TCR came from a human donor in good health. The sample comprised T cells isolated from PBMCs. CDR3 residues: CASSIARNTEAFF. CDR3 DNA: TGTGCCAGTAGTATAGCCAGAAACACTGAAGCTTTCTTT.